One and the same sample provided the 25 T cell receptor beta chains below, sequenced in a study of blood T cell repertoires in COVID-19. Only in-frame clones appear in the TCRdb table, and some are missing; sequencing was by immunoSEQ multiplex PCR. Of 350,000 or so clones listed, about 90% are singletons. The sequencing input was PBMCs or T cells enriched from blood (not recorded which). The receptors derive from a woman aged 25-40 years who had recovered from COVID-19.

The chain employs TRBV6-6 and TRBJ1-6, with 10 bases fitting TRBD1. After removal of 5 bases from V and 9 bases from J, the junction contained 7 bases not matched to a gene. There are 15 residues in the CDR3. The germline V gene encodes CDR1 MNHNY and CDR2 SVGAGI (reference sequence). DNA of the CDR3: TGTGCCAGCAGTCACCCGGGGGACAGGGGTTCACCCCTCCACTTT. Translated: CASSHPGDRGSPLHF.

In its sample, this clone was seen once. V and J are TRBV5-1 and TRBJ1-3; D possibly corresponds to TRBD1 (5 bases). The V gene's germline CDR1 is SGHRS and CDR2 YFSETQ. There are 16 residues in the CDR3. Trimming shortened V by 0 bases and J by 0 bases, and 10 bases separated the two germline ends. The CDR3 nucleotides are TGCGCCAGCAGCTTGGGTCCAGGGCGCTCTGGAAACACCATATATTTT. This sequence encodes CASSLGPGRSGNTIYF.

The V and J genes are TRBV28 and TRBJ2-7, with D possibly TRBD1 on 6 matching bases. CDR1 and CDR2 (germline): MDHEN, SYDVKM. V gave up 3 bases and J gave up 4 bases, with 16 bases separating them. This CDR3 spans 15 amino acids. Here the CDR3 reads CASSLEGQPWYEQYF. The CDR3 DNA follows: TGTGCCAGCAGTTTGGAAGGACAGCCTTGGTACGAGCAGTACTTC.

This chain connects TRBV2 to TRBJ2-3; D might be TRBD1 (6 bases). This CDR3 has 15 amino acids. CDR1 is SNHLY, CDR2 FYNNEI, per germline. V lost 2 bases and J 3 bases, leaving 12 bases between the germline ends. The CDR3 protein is CASSELTGWTDTQYF. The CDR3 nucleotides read TGTGCCAGCAGTGAACTTACAGGGTGGACAGATACGCAGTATTTT. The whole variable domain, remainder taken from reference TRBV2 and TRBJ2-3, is EPEVTQTPSHQVTQMGQEVILRCVPISNHLYFYWYRQILGQKVEFLVSFYNNEISEKSEIFDDQFSVERPDGSNFTLKIRSTKLEDSAMYFCASSELTGWTDTQYFGPGTRLTVL.

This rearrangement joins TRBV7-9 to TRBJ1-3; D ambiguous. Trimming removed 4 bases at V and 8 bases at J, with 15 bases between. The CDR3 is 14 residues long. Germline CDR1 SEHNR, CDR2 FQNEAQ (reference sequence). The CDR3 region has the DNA TGTGCCAGCAGCTCCCCCTTCGGGGTAGACACCATATATTTT. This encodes CASSSPFGVDTIYF. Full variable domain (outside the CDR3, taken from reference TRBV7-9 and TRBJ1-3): DTGVSQNPRHKITKRGQNVTFRCDPISEHNRLYWYRQTLGQGPEFLTYFQNEAQLEKSRLLSDRFSAERPKGSFSTLEIQRTEQGDSAMYLCASSSPFGVDTIYFGEGSWLTVV.

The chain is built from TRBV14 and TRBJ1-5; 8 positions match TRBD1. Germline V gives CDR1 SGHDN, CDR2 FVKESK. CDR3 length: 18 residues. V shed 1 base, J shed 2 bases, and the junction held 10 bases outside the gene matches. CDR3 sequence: CASSQGSGQGNGNQPQHF. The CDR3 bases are TGTGCCAGCAGCCAAGGGTCCGGACAGGGAAACGGCAATCAGCCCCAGCATTTT.

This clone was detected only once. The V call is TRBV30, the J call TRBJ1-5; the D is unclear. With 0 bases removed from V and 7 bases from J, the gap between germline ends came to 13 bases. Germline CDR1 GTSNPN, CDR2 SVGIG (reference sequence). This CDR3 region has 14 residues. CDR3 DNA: TGTGCCTGGAGTGTAGATGTTTCCAGGCAGCCCCAGCATTTT. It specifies CAWSVDVSRQPQHF.

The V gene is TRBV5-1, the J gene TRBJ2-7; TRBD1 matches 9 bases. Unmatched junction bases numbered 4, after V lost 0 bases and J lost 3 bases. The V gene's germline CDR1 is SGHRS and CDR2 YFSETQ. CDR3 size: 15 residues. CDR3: CASSLGDREIYEQYF. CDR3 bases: TGCGCCAGCAGCTTGGGGGACAGGGAAATCTACGAGCAGTACTTC.

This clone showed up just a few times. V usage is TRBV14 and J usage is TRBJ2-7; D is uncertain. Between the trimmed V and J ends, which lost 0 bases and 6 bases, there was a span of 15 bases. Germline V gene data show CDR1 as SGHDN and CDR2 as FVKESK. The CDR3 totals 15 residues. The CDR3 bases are TGTGCCAGCAGCCAAGATCATCAAGCCTACGGCGAGCAGTACTTC. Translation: CASSQDHQAYGEQYF.

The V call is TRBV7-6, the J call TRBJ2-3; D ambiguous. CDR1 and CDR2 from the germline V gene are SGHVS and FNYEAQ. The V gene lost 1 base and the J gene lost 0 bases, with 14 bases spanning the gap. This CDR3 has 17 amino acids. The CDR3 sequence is CASSLGTNPTSTDTQYF. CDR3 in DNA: TGTGCCAGCAGCTTAGGTACTAATCCGACTAGCACAGATACGCAGTATTTT.

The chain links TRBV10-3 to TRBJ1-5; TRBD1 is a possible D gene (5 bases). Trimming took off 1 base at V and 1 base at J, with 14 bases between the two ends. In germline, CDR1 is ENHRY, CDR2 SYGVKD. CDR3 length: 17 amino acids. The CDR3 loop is CAISEWGVGQSNQPQHF. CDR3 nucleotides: TGTGCCATCAGTGAGTGGGGGGTGGGTCAAAGCAATCAGCCCCAGCATTTT.

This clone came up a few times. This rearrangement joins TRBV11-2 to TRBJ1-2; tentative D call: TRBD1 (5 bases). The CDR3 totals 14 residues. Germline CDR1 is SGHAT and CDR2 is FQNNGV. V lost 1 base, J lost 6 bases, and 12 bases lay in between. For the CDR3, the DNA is TGTGCCAGCAGCTTAGCGCAGGGAACGGATGGCTACACCTTC. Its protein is CASSLAQGTDGYTF.

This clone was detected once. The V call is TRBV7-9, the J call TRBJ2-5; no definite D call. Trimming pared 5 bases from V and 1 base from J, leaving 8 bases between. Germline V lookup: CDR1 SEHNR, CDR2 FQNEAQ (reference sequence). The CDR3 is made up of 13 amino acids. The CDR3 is CASSQLPQETQYF. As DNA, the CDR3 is TGTGCCAGCAGCCAACTGCCCCAAGAGACCCAGTACTTC.

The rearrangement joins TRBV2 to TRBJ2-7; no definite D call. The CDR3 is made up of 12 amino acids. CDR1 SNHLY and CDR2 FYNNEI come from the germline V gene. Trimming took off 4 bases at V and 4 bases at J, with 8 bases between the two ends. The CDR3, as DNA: TGTGCCAGCAGTGGGAGTTTGTACGAGCAGTACTTC. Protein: CASSGSLYEQYF.

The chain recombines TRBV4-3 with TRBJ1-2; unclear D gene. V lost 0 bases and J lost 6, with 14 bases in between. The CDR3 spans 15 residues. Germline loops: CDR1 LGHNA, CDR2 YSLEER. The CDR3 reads CASSQERRRLDGYTF. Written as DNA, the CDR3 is TGCGCCAGCAGCCAAGAACGGAGACGGCTGGATGGCTACACCTTC.

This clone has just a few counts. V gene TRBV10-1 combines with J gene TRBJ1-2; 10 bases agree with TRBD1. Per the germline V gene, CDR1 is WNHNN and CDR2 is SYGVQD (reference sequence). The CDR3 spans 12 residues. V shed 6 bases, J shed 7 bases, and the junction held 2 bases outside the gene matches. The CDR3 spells CASRTGGCGYTF. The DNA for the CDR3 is TGCGCCAGCAGGACAGGGGGCTGTGGCTACACCTTC.

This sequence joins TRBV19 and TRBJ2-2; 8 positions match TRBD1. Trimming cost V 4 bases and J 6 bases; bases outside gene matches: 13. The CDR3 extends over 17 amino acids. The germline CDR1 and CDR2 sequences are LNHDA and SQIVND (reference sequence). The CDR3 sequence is CASSTGQGSVVPGELFF. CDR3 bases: TGTGCCAGTAGTACCGGACAGGGAAGTGTTGTACCCGGGGAGCTGTTTTTT.

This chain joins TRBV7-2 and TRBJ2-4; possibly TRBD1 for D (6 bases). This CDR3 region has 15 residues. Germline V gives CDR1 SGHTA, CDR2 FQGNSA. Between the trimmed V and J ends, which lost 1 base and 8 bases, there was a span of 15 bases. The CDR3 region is CASSLVGQGSYIQYF. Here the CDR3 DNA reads TGTGCCAGCAGCTTAGTCGGGCAGGGGAGCTACATTCAGTACTTC.

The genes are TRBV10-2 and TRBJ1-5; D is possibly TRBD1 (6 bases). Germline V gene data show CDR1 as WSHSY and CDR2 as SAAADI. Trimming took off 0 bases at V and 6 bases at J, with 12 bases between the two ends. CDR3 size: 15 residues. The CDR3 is CASSESGGDRQPQHF. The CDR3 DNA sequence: TGCGCCAGCAGTGAGTCAGGGGGTGATCGTCAGCCCCAGCATTTT.

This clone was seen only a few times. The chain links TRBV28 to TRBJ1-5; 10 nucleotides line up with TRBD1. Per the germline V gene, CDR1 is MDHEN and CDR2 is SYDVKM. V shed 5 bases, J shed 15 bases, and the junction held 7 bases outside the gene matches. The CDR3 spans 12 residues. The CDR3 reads CASSTGQGVAHF. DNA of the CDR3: TGTGCCAGCAGTACAGGACAGGGGGTCGCGCATTTT.

Here the CDR3 reads CASSSTGGNEKLFF. CDR3 sequence (DNA): TGCGCCAGCAGCTCCACAGGGGGAAATGAAAAACTGTTTTTT. The chain combines TRBV5-1 with TRBJ1-4; 8 bases line up with TRBD1. Trimming removed 3 bases from V and 5 bases from J; junction bases left unmatched: 3. Per germline, CDR1 SGHRS and CDR2 YFSETQ. The CDR3 consists of 14 residues.

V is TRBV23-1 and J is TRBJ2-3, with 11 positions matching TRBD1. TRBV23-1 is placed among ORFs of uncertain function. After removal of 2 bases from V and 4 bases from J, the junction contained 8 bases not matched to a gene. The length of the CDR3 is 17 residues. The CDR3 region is CASSQTFGQGAADTQYF. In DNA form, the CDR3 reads TGCGCCAGCAGTCAAACCTTCGGACAGGGGGCGGCAGATACGCAGTATTTT.

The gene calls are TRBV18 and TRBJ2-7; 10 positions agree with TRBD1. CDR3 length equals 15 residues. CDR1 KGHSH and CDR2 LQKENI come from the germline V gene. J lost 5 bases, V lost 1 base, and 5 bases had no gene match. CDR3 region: CASSPLDRGLHEQYF. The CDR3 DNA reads TGTGCCAGCTCACCACTTGACAGGGGGCTCCACGAGCAGTACTTC. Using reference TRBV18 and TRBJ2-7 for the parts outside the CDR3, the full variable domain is NAGVMQNPRHLVRRRGQEARLRCSPMKGHSHVYWYRQLPEEGLKFMVYLQKENIIDESGMPKERFSAEFPKEGPSILRIQQVVRGDSAAYFCASSPLDRGLHEQYFGPGTRLTVT.

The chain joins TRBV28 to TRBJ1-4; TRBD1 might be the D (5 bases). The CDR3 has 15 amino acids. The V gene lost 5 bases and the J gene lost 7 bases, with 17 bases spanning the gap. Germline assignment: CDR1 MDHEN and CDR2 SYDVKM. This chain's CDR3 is CASSRAGNAREKLFF. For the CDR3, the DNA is TGTGCCAGCAGTCGCGCAGGGAATGCGCGTGAAAAACTGTTTTTT.

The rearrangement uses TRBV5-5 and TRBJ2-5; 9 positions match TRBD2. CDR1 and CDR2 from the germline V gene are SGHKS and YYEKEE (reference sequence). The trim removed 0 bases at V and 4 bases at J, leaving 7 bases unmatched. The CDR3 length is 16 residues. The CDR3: CASSLVLAGPPETQYF. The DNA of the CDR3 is TGTGCCAGCAGCTTGGTTCTAGCGGGGCCACCAGAGACCCAGTACTTC. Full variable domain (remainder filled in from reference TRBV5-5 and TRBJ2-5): DAGVTQSPTHLIKTRGQQVTLRCSPISGHKSVSWYQQVLGQGPQFIFQYYEKEERGRGNFPDRFSARQFPNYSSELNVNALLLGDSALYLCASSLVLAGPPETQYFGPGTRLLVL.